The 32 T cell receptor beta chains below were found in one sample sequenced in a study. Sequencing used immunoSEQ multiplex PCR; TCRdb keeps in-frame clones, though not all of them. The sample shows approximately 70,000 clones, 93% of them seen only once. Sequenced material: PBMCs. The receptors derive from a man aged 35-49 years with rheumatoid arthritis.

This clone has a single count. This sequence joins TRBV7-2 and TRBJ2-7; 7 bases line up with TRBD1. Germline trimming cut 5 bases from V and 2 bases from J; bases unmatched to any gene: 9. There are 15 residues in the CDR3. The germline CDR1 and CDR2 sequences are SGHTA and FQGNSA. CDR3 sequence reads: CASSDRDSLTYEQYF. CDR3 nucleotide sequence: TGTGCCAGCAGCGACCGGGACAGTCTTACCTACGAGCAGTACTTC.

V is TRBV28 and J is TRBJ2-7; possibly TRBD1 for D (5 bases). V lost 5 bases to trimming and J lost 1 base, with 15 bases between them. Germline V lookup: CDR1 MDHEN, CDR2 SYDVKM. The CDR3 runs to 15 residues. The CDR3 spells CASSPLGQGSYEQYF. CDR3 DNA: TGTGCCAGCAGTCCCCTAGGTCAGGGATCCTACGAGCAGTACTTC.

The rearrangement links TRBV7-3 to TRBJ2-1; TRBD1 matches at 9 bases. The CDR3 has 18 residues. Germline V gives CDR1 SGHTA, CDR2 FQGTGA. J lost 0 bases, V lost 5 bases, and 11 bases had no gene match. The DNA of the CDR3 is TGTGCCAGCAGCCCGGGACAGGGAACCCTTAGCTCCTACAATGAGCAGTTCTTC. Translated, it gives CASSPGQGTLSSYNEQFF.

V is TRBV19 and J is TRBJ1-1; 9 nucleotides match TRBD1. The germline V gene encodes CDR1 LNHDA and CDR2 SQIVND (reference sequence). CDR3 length: 15 residues. The ends lost 4 bases at V and 6 bases at J; junction bases unmatched: 9. CDR3 region: CASSKRRQGVAEAFF. DNA for the CDR3: TGTGCCAGTAGTAAACGACGACAGGGGGTAGCTGAAGCTTTCTTT.

The J gene is TRBJ1-1, the V gene TRBV11-2; a possible D gene is TRBD1 (5 bases). There are 16 residues in the CDR3. V was cut by 0 bases and J by 2 bases, with 13 bases left in between. CDR1 and CDR2 (germline): SGHAT, FQNNGV. In DNA, the CDR3 is TGTGCCAGCAGCTTAGATACGAGGGGATATAACACTGAAGCTTTCTTT. The encoded protein is CASSLDTRGYNTEAFF. Complete variable domain (other parts from reference TRBV11-2 and TRBJ1-1): EAGVAQSPRYKIIEKRQSVAFWCNPISGHATLYWYQQILGQGPKLLIQFQNNGVVDDSQLPKDRFSAERLKGVDSTLKIQPAKLEDSAVYLCASSLDTRGYNTEAFFGQGTRLTVV.

The chain recombines TRBV2 with TRBJ1-2; D ambiguous. Germline values: CDR1 SNHLY, CDR2 FYNNEI. Trimming left V 0 bases short and J 7 bases short, with 21 bases between. CDR3 length: 17 residues. Here the CDR3 DNA reads TGTGCCAGCAGTGAAGCGGATTCTAGGACCGATTGGGTTGGCTACACCTTC. The encoded protein is CASSEADSRTDWVGYTF.

The rearrangement links TRBV5-1 to TRBJ2-7; 13 bases are a match to TRBD2. After removal of 0 bases from V and 0 bases from J, the junction contained 6 bases not matched to a gene. Looked up from germline, CDR1 is SGHRS and CDR2 is YFSETQ. The CDR3 runs to 18 residues. In DNA, the CDR3 is TGCGCCAGCAGCTTGGCCGGGACTAGCGGGGCCAGCTCCTACGAGCAGTACTTC. This translates into CASSLAGTSGASSYEQYF.

This clone was seen a few times. V and J are TRBV9 and TRBJ1-6, with a possible D match to TRBD1 (6 bases). Germline-derived CDR1 and CDR2 are SGDLS and YYNGEE. The CDR3 runs 16 residues. Trimming stripped 0 bases from V and 7 bases from J, with 14 bases between. The CDR3 loop reads CASSVGEGGYNSPLHF. The CDR3 DNA follows: TGTGCCAGCAGCGTAGGGGAGGGGGGCTACAATTCACCCCTCCACTTT.

The gene calls are TRBV19 and TRBJ2-3, with TRBD2 identical over 13 bases. The germline CDR1 and CDR2 sequences are LNHDA and SQIVND (reference sequence). V was clipped by 5 bases and J by 3 bases; unmatched bases: 5. The CDR3 length is 16 residues. The CDR3 protein is CASSLRTSGGTDTQYF. The CDR3, as DNA: TGTGCCAGTAGTCTCCGGACTAGCGGGGGTACAGATACGCAGTATTTT.

V usage is TRBV11-2 and J usage is TRBJ1-2, with 12 nucleotides matching TRBD1. CDR3 length equals 15 residues. The V gene end was trimmed by 5 bases and the J gene end by 6 bases; junction bases not matched to a gene: 7. Germline V lookup: CDR1 SGHAT, CDR2 FQNNGV. As DNA, the CDR3 is TGTGCCAGCAGCCCAGGGGGACAGGGGGCGCATGGCTACACCTTC. It codes for CASSPGGQGAHGYTF.

This sequence joins TRBV5-1 and TRBJ1-1; 8 bases map to TRBD1. The CDR3 consists of 15 residues. Germline V CDR1 and CDR2: SGHRS, YFSETQ. V gave up 4 bases and J gave up 0 bases; unmatched junction bases: 5. The CDR3 DNA sequence: TGCGCCAGCAGCAATCAGACAGGGGTGAACACTGAAGCTTTCTTT. Its translation is CASSNQTGVNTEAFF.

The CDR3 DNA reads TGTGCCAGTAGGAAACAGGGAGGGGGCAATCAGCCCCAGCATTTT. Translation: CASRKQGGGNQPQHF. The chain couples TRBV19 to TRBJ1-5, with D maybe TRBD1 (6 bases). The CDR3 is made up of 15 amino acids. The V end was cut by 6 bases, the J end by 2 bases, with 14 bases between. Germline V gives CDR1 LNHDA, CDR2 SQIVND (reference sequence).

This chain connects TRBV6-5 to TRBJ1-1, with D maybe TRBD1 (5 bases). V was pared by 2 bases and J by 1 base, with 14 bases between. CDR1 is MNHEY and CDR2 is SVGAGI in the germline V gene. CDR3 length: 16 amino acids. The CDR3 spells CASSYVRGVKNTEAFF. CDR3 sequence (DNA): TGTGCCAGCAGTTACGTAAGGGGTGTTAAGAACACTGAAGCTTTCTTT.

CDR3: CASSIDLIQGRSYEQYF. The CDR3 DNA reads TGTGCCAGTAGTATAGATCTGATTCAGGGTCGGTCCTACGAGCAGTACTTC. The chain couples TRBV19 to TRBJ2-7; D perhaps matches TRBD1 (5 bases). CDR1 is LNHDA and CDR2 is SQIVND in the germline V gene (reference sequence). The V gene lost 0 bases and the J gene lost 1 base, with 16 bases spanning the gap. CDR3 length equals 17 residues.

The CDR3 bases are TGTGCCAGCAGCGGTACAGGGATCACTGAAGCTTTCTTT. Translation: CASSGTGITEAFF. The rearrangement uses TRBV7-3 and TRBJ1-1, with D possibly TRBD1 on 6 matching bases. CDR1 is SGHTA and CDR2 is FQGTGA in the germline V gene. V shed 5 bases and J shed 4 bases, with 11 bases lying between them. The CDR3 extends over 13 amino acids.

This chain connects TRBV25-1 to TRBJ2-1; either TRBD1 or TRBD2 may fit D (5 bases each). The germline V gene encodes CDR1 MGHDK and CDR2 SYGVNS. This CDR3 spans 10 amino acids. Trimming stripped 8 bases from V and 7 bases from J, with 6 bases between. The DNA for the CDR3 is TGTGCCAGCGGGGGTAATGAGCAGTTCTTC. This translates into CASGGNEQFF.

The V gene is TRBV5-1, the J gene TRBJ1-2; D not resolved. The germline V and J ends were trimmed by 0 bases and 4 bases, with 22 bases remaining between them. Germline V lookup: CDR1 SGHRS, CDR2 YFSETQ. The CDR3 extends over 18 amino acids. The CDR3 spells CASSLDLPGLRALYGYTF. In nucleotides, the CDR3 is TGCGCCAGCAGCTTGGACCTACCGGGCCTAAGGGCCCTCTATGGCTACACCTTC.

The CDR3 sequence is CASSPGQGYFYGYTF. In DNA, the CDR3 is TGTGCCAGCAGTCCGGGACAGGGGTATTTCTATGGCTACACCTTC. V and J are TRBV6-5 and TRBJ1-2, with 10 positions matching TRBD1. The CDR3 spans 15 residues. The germline CDR1 and CDR2 sequences are MNHEY and SVGAGI. The trim removed 5 bases at V and 4 bases at J, leaving 7 bases unmatched.

A single count supports this clone. CDR3 coding DNA: TGTGCCATCAGCGAGGGTGAGACTGAAGCTTTCTTT. Protein: CAISEGETEAFF. The J gene is TRBJ1-1, the V gene TRBV10-3; D unresolved. The germline V gene has CDR1 ENHRY and CDR2 SYGVKD. The V end was cut by 6 bases, the J end by 5 bases, with 10 bases between. CDR3 length equals 12 residues.

J is TRBJ2-1 and V is TRBV11-1, with 9 bases lining up with TRBD2. Germline-derived CDR1 and CDR2 are SGHAT and FQDESV (reference sequence). This CDR3 comprises 15 residues. V shed 5 bases, J shed 7 bases, and the junction held 9 bases outside the gene matches. The DNA of the CDR3 is TGTGCCAGCAGCCCACGTAGCGGGAGTTTGAATGAGCAGTTCTTC. This codes for CASSPRSGSLNEQFF.

This sequence joins TRBV2 and TRBJ2-3; no firm D call. From germline, CDR1 is SNHLY and CDR2 FYNNEI. This CDR3 is built from 13 residues. V lost 10 bases to trimming and J lost 8 bases, with 19 bases between them. The CDR3 spells CATQLNPDTTQYF. CDR3 coding DNA: TGTGCCACACAACTAAACCCAGATACTACGCAGTATTTT.

The CDR3 DNA is TGTGCCAGCAGTCGCCTGGGGGGAAATGAAAAACTGTTTTTT. It specifies CASSRLGGNEKLFF. This chain uses TRBV27 with TRBJ1-4; tentative D call: TRBD1 (5 bases). V was cut by 5 bases and J by 5 bases, with 12 bases left in between. Germline V gives CDR1 MNHEY, CDR2 SMNVEV (reference sequence). This CDR3 is 14 amino acids long.

V gene TRBV7-9 combines with J gene TRBJ1-2, with D hard to call. CDR1 is SEHNR, CDR2 FQNEAQ, per germline (reference sequence). V lost 5 bases to trimming and J lost 7 bases, with 23 bases between them. This CDR3 is built from 16 residues. Written as DNA, the CDR3 is TGTGCCAGCAGCCCCGCCCAACTGGGGAGCCTTGGTGGCTACACCTTC. It is translated as CASSPAQLGSLGGYTF.

V is TRBV10-3 and J is TRBJ2-3; TRBD1 matches at 7 bases. The germline gives CDR1 ENHRY, CDR2 SYGVKD. The CDR3 totals 17 residues. Trimming removed 2 bases from V and 0 bases from J; junction bases left unmatched: 8. CDR3 sequence reads: CAISEATGFASTDTQYF. CDR3 nucleotides: TGTGCCATCAGTGAGGCGACAGGGTTTGCGAGCACAGATACGCAGTATTTT.

V usage is TRBV7-2 and J usage is TRBJ2-3; D could derive from TRBD1 or TRBD2 (5 bases each). Trimming stripped 1 base from V and 1 base from J, with 9 bases between. Germline CDR1 and CDR2: SGHTA and FQGNSA. This CDR3 comprises 15 residues. CDR3 sequence: CASSLGDRRTDTQYF. The CDR3 DNA reads TGTGCCAGCAGCTTAGGGGACCGACGCACAGATACGCAGTATTTT.

The genes are TRBV14 and TRBJ1-2; TRBD1 matches 9 bases. Germline CDR1 and CDR2: SGHDN and FVKESK. CDR3 length: 14 residues. Losses at the gene ends were 5 bases for V and 9 bases for J; bases not matched to a gene: 10. CDR3 DNA sequence: TGTGCCAGCAGCTTCCCGGGACAGGGTTCGCGCTACACCTTC. It is translated as CASSFPGQGSRYTF.

The chain links TRBV29-1 to TRBJ1-5; 8 bases are shared with TRBD1. This CDR3 contains 14 residues. CDR1 and CDR2 from the germline V gene are SQVTM and ANQGSEA. V trimming: 4 bases; J trimming: 6 bases; junction bases outside the gene matches: 8. CDR3 bases: TGCAGCGTTGCCCGGGCAGGGGGCGGTCAGCCCCAGCATTTT. As protein: CSVARAGGGQPQHF.

This chain connects TRBV10-2 to TRBJ1-2, with D possibly matching TRBD1 (6 bases). Trimming shortened V by 0 bases and J by 0 bases, and 14 bases separated the two germline ends. The CDR3 runs 17 residues. From germline, CDR1 is WSHSY and CDR2 SAAADI. CDR3 nucleotide sequence: TGCGCCAGCAGTGAGTCGTACCGGGACACCGCTAACTATGGCTACACCTTC. This codes for CASSESYRDTANYGYTF.

This sequence joins TRBV28 and TRBJ1-2; TRBD1 aligns across 7 bases. Germline loops: CDR1 MDHEN, CDR2 SYDVKM. V was pared by 4 bases and J by 6 bases, with 5 bases of the junction left unmatched. This CDR3 spans 13 amino acids. The CDR3 coding sequence is TGTGCCAGCAGTTGGGGACAGCCCGATGGCTACACCTTC. It encodes CASSWGQPDGYTF.

The V call is TRBV7-3, the J call TRBJ2-5; D is possibly TRBD1 (7 bases). V lost 0 bases, J lost 10 bases, and 18 bases lay in between. Germline CDR1 and CDR2: SGHTA and FQGTGA. There are 15 residues in the CDR3. Written as DNA, the CDR3 is TGTGCCAGCAGCTTAACTGGGGGGTTCCCAGGGGGCCAGTACTTC. The encoded protein is CASSLTGGFPGGQYF.

The chain links TRBV4-3 to TRBJ1-3; TRBD1 might be the D (6 bases). The V end lost 2 bases, the J end lost 3 bases, and 8 bases lay between the germline ends. CDR3 size: 14 residues. Germline-derived CDR1 and CDR2 are LGHNA and YSLEER. As DNA, the CDR3 is TGCGCCAGCAGCCAACGGACAGTTGGAAACACCATATATTTT. Encoded protein: CASSQRTVGNTIYF.

This chain connects TRBV6-2 or TRBV6-3 to TRBJ1-1; no clear D. This CDR3 region has 14 residues. Deletions cut 4 bases from V and 4 bases from J, with 13 bases between. CDR1 is MNHEY and CDR2 is SVGEGT in the germline V gene. The CDR3 sequence: CASSSETLSTEAFF. In nucleotides, the CDR3 is TGTGCCAGCAGTTCCGAGACGTTGAGCACTGAAGCTTTCTTT.